These T cell receptor beta chains were read from a single sample in a study of cytomegalovirus exposure and HLA in healthy donors. Only in-frame clones appear in the TCRdb table, and some are missing; sequencing was by immunoSEQ multiplex PCR. The sample table includes 100,000 to 150,000 clones. Sequenced input: PBMCs. These receptors came from a man between 18 and 35 years old in good health and CMV-seronegative. CDR3s include the opening cysteine and the closing phenylalanine or tryptophan.

CDR3 protein: CASSQHQGPSNQPQHF; J gene: TRBJ1-5; V gene: TRBV4-1
CDR3 protein: CASSRFTGQPQHF; J gene: TRBJ1-5; V gene: TRBV28
CDR3 protein: CASIQVGSYEQYF; J gene: TRBJ2-7; V gene: TRBV7-9
CDR3 protein: CASSTDRVWETQYF; J gene: TRBJ2-5; V gene: TRBV10-1
CDR3 protein: CASIPQGGNQPQHF; J gene: TRBJ1-5; V gene: TRBV7-9
CDR3 protein: CASSPALGGGVQETQYF; J gene: TRBJ2-5; V gene: TRBV5-6
CDR3 protein: CASSKAQAYTDTQYF; J gene: TRBJ2-3; V gene: TRBV19
CDR3 protein: CASTSGFNYGYTF; J gene: TRBJ1-2; V gene: TRBV5-6
CDR3 protein: CASSPKGGPQFF; J gene: TRBJ2-1; V gene: TRBV6-1
CDR3 protein: CASSPAAGNTEAFF; J gene: TRBJ1-1; V gene: TRBV18
CDR3 protein: CASSDQGTYEQYF; J gene: TRBJ2-7; V gene: TRBV5-1
CDR3 protein: CASSGASGSSYEQYF; J gene: TRBJ2-7; V gene: TRBV18
CDR3 protein: CECGRGSYEQYF; J gene: TRBJ2-7; V gene: TRBV18
CDR3 protein: CASSPDREWSGYTF; J gene: TRBJ1-2; V gene: TRBV19
CDR3 protein: CASSRRAQGNYQPQHF; J gene: TRBJ1-5; V gene: TRBV5-6
CDR3 protein: CASSSDRRMSRYTF; J gene: TRBJ1-2; V gene: TRBV7-3
CDR3 protein: CASSAHGAVSDTEAFF; J gene: TRBJ1-1; V gene: TRBV9
CDR3 protein: CASSQDWGGSETQYF; J gene: TRBJ2-5; V gene: TRBV4-1